This T cell receptor (beta chain) was profiled in a study of blood T cell repertoires in COVID-19. Turning to the study itself: COVID-19 samples collected from the United States, Italy and Spain covered acute and convalescent phases. Sources were T cells, B-cell-depleted T cells, or PBMCs; the material itself was cDNA or gDNA.

Per the study methods: Estimates of nucleated cell counts were drawn from the amplification of reference gene primers. Profiled with immunoSEQ multiplex PCR; TCRdb holds only in-frame clones, not every one. The V and J calls and the clone size are those of that table, but D and trimming were determined from the DNA. The sample records approximately 260,000 clones, nearly 90% being singletons. CDR3 length: 16 amino acids. After removal of 6 bases from V and 3 bases from J, the junction contained 11 bases not matched to a gene. Germline V gene data show CDR1 as MGHRA and CDR2 as YSYEKL. The chain is built from TRBV4-1 and TRBJ1-2; TRBD1 aligns across 9 bases. This clonotype was sampled from a woman aged 35 to 49 who had recovered from COVID-19. The sequencing sample was made of peripheral blood. The CDR3 DNA follows: TGCGCCAGCAGGCCAACCGGGACAGGGAGTGACTATGGCTACACCTTC. Translation gives CASRPTGTGSDYGYTF.